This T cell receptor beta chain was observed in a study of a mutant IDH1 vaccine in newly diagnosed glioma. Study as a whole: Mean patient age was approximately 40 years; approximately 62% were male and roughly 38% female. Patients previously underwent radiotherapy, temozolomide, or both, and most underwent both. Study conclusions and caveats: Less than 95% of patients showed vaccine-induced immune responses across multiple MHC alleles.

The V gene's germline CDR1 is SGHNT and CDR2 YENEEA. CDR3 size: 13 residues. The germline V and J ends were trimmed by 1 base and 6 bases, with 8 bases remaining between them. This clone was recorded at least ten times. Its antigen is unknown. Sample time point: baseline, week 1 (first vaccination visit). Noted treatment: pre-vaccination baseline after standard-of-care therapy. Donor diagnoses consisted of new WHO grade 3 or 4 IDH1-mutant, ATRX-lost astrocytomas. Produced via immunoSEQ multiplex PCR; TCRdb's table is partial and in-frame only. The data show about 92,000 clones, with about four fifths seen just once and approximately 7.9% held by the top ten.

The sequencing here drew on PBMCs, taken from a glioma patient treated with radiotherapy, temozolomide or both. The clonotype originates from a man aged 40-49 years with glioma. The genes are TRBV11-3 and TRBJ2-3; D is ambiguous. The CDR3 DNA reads TGTGCCAGCAGCTTAGCTCTCGCCGATACGCAGTATTTT. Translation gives CASSLALADTQYF.